Listed here are 9 T cell receptor beta chains from one sample, sequenced in a study of cytomegalovirus exposure and HLA in healthy donors. Data came from immunoSEQ multiplex PCR; TCRdb stores just in-frame clones and leaves some out. The table shows some 290,000 clones, with roughly 88% occurring only once. The sequenced sample consisted of PBMCs. Receptor source: a man younger than 40 in good health and CMV-seronegative.

V and J are TRBV6-1 and TRBJ1-3; TRBD1 matches at 7 bases. Germline CDR1 MNHNS, CDR2 SASEGT. CDR3 length: 18 residues. V lost 0 bases and J lost 0; bases outside the gene matches: 8. This CDR3 is CASSEAWIQGISGNTIYF. CDR3 nucleotide sequence: TGTGCCAGCAGTGAAGCCTGGATACAGGGGATCTCTGGAAACACCATATATTTT.

Comments on this clone: One end of the junction varies from germline; a read error may be responsible. The rearrangement joins TRBV19 to TRBJ1-1, with 10 bases fitting TRBD1. Germline CDR1 is LNHDA and CDR2 is SQIVND (reference sequence). This CDR3 spans 14 amino acids. The CDR3 loop is CASSTGQGNAEAFF. CDR3 DNA sequence: TGTGCCAGTAGTACGGGACAGGGGAACGCTGAAGCTTTCTTT. The full variable domain, its missing parts supplied by reference TRBV19 and TRBJ1-1, is DGGITQSPKYLFRKEGQNVTLSCEQNLNHDAMYWYRQDPGQGLRLIYYSQIVNDFQKGDIAEGYSVSREKKESFPLTVTSAQKNPTAFYLCASSTGQGNAEAFFGQGTRLTVV.

The gene calls are TRBV11-1 and TRBJ1-3; a possible D gene is TRBD1 (5 bases). This CDR3 is built from 15 residues. The V and J ends lost 5 bases and 3 bases respectively, with 14 bases between them. CDR1 SGHAT and CDR2 FQDESV come from the germline V gene (reference sequence). CDR3 coding DNA: TGTGCCAGCAGCACGGGGGGGGTCGATGGAAACACCATATATTTT. It is translated as CASSTGGVDGNTIYF.

The V call is TRBV5-4, the J call TRBJ2-1, with 8 nucleotides matching TRBD1. V shed 1 base and J 11 bases; nucleotides not matched to a gene: 5. In germline, CDR1 is SGHNT, CDR2 YYREEE (reference sequence). The CDR3 is 13 residues long. CDR3 coding DNA: TGTGCCAGCAGCTTGCCCGACAGGGGTCAGCAGTTCTTC. Translated, it gives CASSLPDRGQQFF.

V usage is TRBV6-1 and J usage is TRBJ2-7; TRBD2 might be the D (5 bases). V was pared by 3 bases and J by 0 bases, with 15 bases between. CDR3 length equals 16 residues. The germline gives CDR1 MNHNS, CDR2 SASEGT. CDR3 bases: TGTGCCAGCAGTGACCCCAGGACGGGAAGCTCCTACGAGCAGTACTTC. It is translated as CASSDPRTGSSYEQYF.

V and J are TRBV5-4 and TRBJ2-2; 9 bases match TRBD2. The CDR3 totals 16 residues. The V gene's germline CDR1 is SGHNT and CDR2 YYREEE (reference sequence). V trimming: 0 bases; J trimming: 5 bases; junction bases outside the gene matches: 5. The CDR3 protein is CASSLAGLAGTGELFF. The CDR3 DNA reads TGTGCCAGCAGCTTGGCGGGGCTAGCGGGGACCGGGGAGCTGTTTTTT.

This rearrangement joins TRBV7-8 to TRBJ2-7, with D perhaps TRBD1 (6 bases). CDR1 and CDR2 (germline): SGHVS, FQNEAQ. With 6 bases removed from V and 5 bases from J, the gap between germline ends came to 17 bases. The CDR3 contains 14 residues. In DNA form, the CDR3 reads TGTGCCAGCAGGAAGACGACAGGTGGGGACGAGCAGTACTTC. It encodes CASRKTTGGDEQYF. The full variable domain, completed using reference TRBV7-8 and TRBJ2-7, is GAGVSQSPRYKVAKRGQDVALRCDPISGHVSLFWYQQALGQGPEFLTYFQNEAQLDKSGLPSDRFFAERPEGSVSTLKIQRTQQEDSAVYLCASRKTTGGDEQYFGPGTRLTVT.

The CDR3 region is CASSYPPEEQYF. The CDR3, as DNA: TGTGCCAGCAGTTACCCGCCCGAGGAGCAGTACTTC. The chain joins TRBV6-5 to TRBJ2-7; D remains unclear. With 2 bases removed from V and 7 bases from J, the gap between germline ends came to 9 bases. Per the germline V gene, CDR1 is MNHEY and CDR2 is SVGAGI. CDR3 length: 12 residues.

This clone appeared once. The chain is built from TRBV5-1 and TRBJ2-7; 11 bases align to TRBD1. This CDR3 contains 14 residues. Germline loops: CDR1 SGHRS, CDR2 YFSETQ. Trimming at V came to 3 bases and at J to 6 bases, leaving 5 bases not matched to a gene. The CDR3 loop reads CASSSRDRGFEQYF. CDR3 sequence (DNA): TGCGCCAGCAGCTCCCGGGACAGGGGGTTCGAGCAGTACTTC.